This T cell receptor beta chain was documented in a study of Graves' ophthalmopathy and Graves' hyperthyroidism. Study-level information: Ophthalmopathy absent within 18 months of follow-up marked hyperthyroidism as stable.

Researchers took RNA transcripts and amplified TCR beta CDR3 regions from them. First-round RT-PCR used HTBI primers; second-round multiplex PCR followed. TCRdb used MiXCR to reprocess the multiplex PCR reads, holding one entry per CDR3 protein. The table has around 1.1 million distinct CDR3 sequences, less than 45% seen once. Findings and caveats of the study: A majority of expanded thyroid clonotypes exceeding 0.001 frequency were likewise present in blood. A 13-signature model separated ophthalmopathy from stable hyperthyroidism, reaching about 88% sensitivity and about 81% specificity cross-validated.

The CDR3 sequence is 16 residues long. CDR1 SGHRS and CDR2 YFSETQ come from the germline V gene. Trimming left V 4 bases short and J 4 bases short, with 18 bases between. At least ten counts were recorded for this clonotype. Its specificity is not known. The chain joins TRBV5-1 to TRBJ1-3, with D uncertain. The material sequenced was peripheral blood or thyroid tissue (not recorded which). This sequence was found in an adult man with Graves' hyperthyroidism. CDR3 in DNA: TGCGCCAGCAGCGCGTCACTGGGTCTTGGAGGAAACACCATATATTTT. Protein sequence: CASSASLGLGGNTIYF.